The rows below give T cell receptor beta chains drawn from one sample of a study of CD8+ T cells in alopecia areata. Method: immunoSEQ multiplex PCR; TCRdb's copy keeps in-frame clones and lacks some. The sample carries about 200,000 clones, roughly 56% recorded once. Sequencing was done on a sample of CD8+ T cells sorted from blood. The source is a human donor in good health. Each CDR3 is given with its conserved first and last residue. D genes are given only for firm matches. Not every row has a clone size; where given, it reads once, few, many or a size class.

d_call cdr3_length j_call v_call clone_size cdr3_aa cdr3_nt
- 15 TRBJ2-7 TRBV6-5 - CASTIRKGSYYEQYF TGTGCCAGCACTATTCGGAAGGGGTCCTACTACGAGCAGTACTTC
TRBD1 15 TRBJ2-5 TRBV6-5 - CASSYSDRPQETQYF TGTGCCAGCAGTTACTCGGACAGGCCACAAGAGACCCAGTACTTC
- 10 TRBJ1-1 TRBV6-6 few CASQELEAFF TGTGCCAGCCAGGAGTTAGAAGCTTTCTTT
- 13 TRBJ1-2 TRBV9 - CASSTREHYGYTF TGTGCCAGCAGCACCCGGGAGCACTATGGCTACACCTTC
- 12 TRBJ1-1 TRBV6-6 - CASNQGWTEAFF TGTGCCAGCAATCAGGGATGGACTGAAGCTTTCTTT
- 14 TRBJ1-5 TRBV27 few CASRSSGINQPQHF TGTGCCAGCCGCTCCTCAGGGATCAATCAGCCCCAGCATTTT
- 12 TRBJ2-1 TRBV29-1 few CSVVFRGHEQFF TGCAGCGTTGTTTTCCGGGGACATGAGCAGTTCTTC
- 14 TRBJ2-2 TRBV7-9 - CASRARVDTGELFF TGTGCCAGCAGGGCGAGGGTTGACACCGGGGAGCTGTTTTTT
- 16 TRBJ2-2 TRBV4-1 - CASSQVPGWDTGELFF TGCGCCAGCAGCCAAGTTCCAGGGTGGGACACCGGGGAGCTGTTTTTT
TRBD1 16 TRBJ2-7 TRBV5-1 - CASSSNPGQGLYEQYF TGCGCCAGCAGCTCCAACCCGGGACAGGGGCTCTACGAGCAGTACTTC
- 12 TRBJ2-3 TRBV9 - CASSVESDTQYF TGTGCCAGCAGCGTAGAATCAGATACGCAGTATTTT
TRBD2 15 TRBJ2-5 TRBV13 once CASSPGGALRETQYF TGTGCCAGCAGCCCCGGGGGGGCACTGAGGGAGACCCAGTACTTC
- 14 TRBJ2-7 TRBV7-9 - CASSRQDSSYEQYF TGTGCCAGCAGCCGACAGGACAGTTCCTACGAGCAGTACTTC
- 15 TRBJ1-2 TRBV6-5 - CASRLDAGTLYGYTF TGTGCCAGCAGGTTAGATGCCGGGACACTGTATGGCTACACCTTC
- 15 TRBJ1-1 TRBV5-1 - CASSLDSDLGTEAFF TGCGCCAGCAGCTTGGATTCTGACCTCGGGACTGAAGCTTTCTTT
TRBD2 16 TRBJ2-1 TRBV15 - CATSRDRGGSYNEQFF TGTGCCACCAGCAGAGATCGCGGGGGGAGTTACAATGAGCAGTTCTTC
- 12 TRBJ1-6 TRBV5-4 - CASSSWGGQYYF TGTGCCAGCAGCTCCTGGGGGGGCCAGTACTACTTT
- 12 TRBJ1-1 TRBV29-1 - CSAGSRDTEAFF TGCAGCGCGGGGTCCAGAGACACTGAAGCTTTCTTT
- 12 TRBJ1-1 TRBV6-1 - CASSGMNTEAFF TGTGCCAGCAGCGGAATGAACACTGAAGCTTTCTTT
- 14 TRBJ2-3 TRBV7-9 - CASRTDASTDTQYF TGTGCCAGCAGAACGGACGCTAGCACAGATACGCAGTATTTT
- 12 TRBJ2-2 TRBV6-5 - CASSYGTGELFF TGTGCCAGCAGTTACGGCACCGGGGAGCTGTTTTTT
- 16 TRBJ1-2 TRBV7-9 - CASTLGTPKGNYGYTF TGTGCCAGCACCTTGGGGACACCCAAGGGTAACTATGGCTACACCTTC
- 13 TRBJ1-1 TRBV2 few CASRQWVGTEAFF TGTGCCAGCCGACAGTGGGTCGGCACTGAAGCTTTCTTT
- 12 TRBJ2-1 TRBV29-1 few CSVLGGYNEQFF TGCAGCGTTTTGGGGGGATACAATGAGCAGTTCTTC
- 15 TRBJ1-5 TRBV19 few CASSLPGETFQPQHF TGTGCCAGTAGTCTTCCAGGAGAAACCTTTCAGCCCCAGCATTTT
- 13 TRBJ1-2 TRBV29-1 - CSVVGRNNYGYTF TGCAGCGTTGTAGGCAGGAATAACTATGGCTACACCTTC
TRBD2 11 TRBJ2-1 TRBV29-1 - CSVGGDNEQFF TGCAGCGTGGGGGGGGACAATGAGCAGTTCTTC
- 14 TRBJ2-1 TRBV10-2 - CASSVVDNYNEQFF TGCGCCAGCAGTGTTGTAGACAACTACAATGAGCAGTTCTTC
TRBD1 15 TRBJ2-7 TRBV6-5 - CASSYSDRALYEQYF TGTGCCAGCAGTTACTCCGACAGGGCACTCTACGAGCAGTACTTC
- 12 TRBJ1-1 TRBV15 - CATSRARTEAFF TGTGCCACCAGCAGAGCCAGGACTGAAGCTTTCTTT
- 14 TRBJ2-7 TRBV15 few CATSSRKVGREQYF TGTGCCACCAGCAGCCGGAAGGTCGGACGTGAGCAGTACTTC
- 13 TRBJ1-1 TRBV27 - CASSSSMDTEAFF TGTGCCAGCAGTTCCTCAATGGACACTGAAGCTTTCTTT
- 12 TRBJ2-1 TRBV5-6 few CASSLRMNEQFF TGTGCCAGCAGCTTAAGGATGAATGAGCAGTTCTTC
- 14 TRBJ1-1 TRBV30 - CAWNGARLNTEAFF TGTGCCTGGAACGGAGCCAGGCTGAACACTGAAGCTTTCTTT
- 11 TRBJ2-7 TRBV7-9 - CASSLPGEQYF TGTGCCAGCAGCTTACCGGGCGAGCAGTACTTC
- 14 TRBJ1-1 TRBV15 - CATSSIGSNTEAFF TGTGCCACCAGCAGTATCGGCTCAAACACTGAAGCTTTCTTT
- 12 TRBJ2-3 TRBV6-6 many CASNYEADTQYF TGTGCCAGCAACTACGAGGCAGATACGCAGTATTTT
- 16 TRBJ2-3 TRBV29-1 few CSVEDGLATSTDTQYF TGCAGCGTTGAAGATGGGCTAGCCACTAGCACAGATACGCAGTATTTT
- 15 TRBJ1-1 TRBV7-9 - CASSPLKRRDTEAFF TGTGCCAGCAGCCCCCTGAAGCGGAGGGACACTGAAGCTTTCTTT
- 14 TRBJ2-5 TRBV23-1 few CASSQAGWCETQYF TGCGCCAGCAGTCAAGCAGGGTGGTGCGAGACCCAGTACTTC